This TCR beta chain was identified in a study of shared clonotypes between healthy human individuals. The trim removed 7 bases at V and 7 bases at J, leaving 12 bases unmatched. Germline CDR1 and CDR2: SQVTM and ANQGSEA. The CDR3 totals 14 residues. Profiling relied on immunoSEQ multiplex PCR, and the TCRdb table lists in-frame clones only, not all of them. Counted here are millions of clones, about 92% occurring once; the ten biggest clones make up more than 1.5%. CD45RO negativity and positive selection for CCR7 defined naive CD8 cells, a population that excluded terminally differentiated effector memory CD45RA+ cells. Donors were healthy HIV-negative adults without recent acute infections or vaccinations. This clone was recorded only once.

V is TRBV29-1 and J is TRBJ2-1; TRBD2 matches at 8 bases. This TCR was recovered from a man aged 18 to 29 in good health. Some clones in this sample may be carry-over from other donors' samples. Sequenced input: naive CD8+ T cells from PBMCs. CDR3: CSARLGLATNEQFF. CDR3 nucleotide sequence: TGCAGCGCCCGGTTAGGACTAGCCACGAATGAGCAGTTCTTC.